This is a list of T cell receptor beta chains from one sample in a study of beta chain features in type 1 diabetes. The table came from immunoSEQ multiplex PCR; TCRdb's copy has only in-frame clones and leaves some out. The table records about 230,000 clones, around 10% of them present only once. Sequenced sample: naive CD4+ T cells from blood. The receptors shown here come from a woman aged 18 to 35 in good health. Each CDR3 is given with its conserved first and last residue. Fields, in order: J gene, V gene, CDR3 protein.

j_call: TRBJ1-5; v_call: TRBV5-4; cdr3_aa: CASSSQGGNQPQHF
j_call: TRBJ2-5; v_call: TRBV2; cdr3_aa: CASSELAGRQTQYF
j_call: TRBJ2-3; v_call: TRBV2; cdr3_aa: CASNRDFGATDTQYF
j_call: TRBJ2-6; v_call: TRBV7-2; cdr3_aa: CASSLDRTGSSGANVLTF
j_call: TRBJ2-5; v_call: TRBV9; cdr3_aa: CASSVDIQETQYF
j_call: TRBJ1-1; v_call: TRBV2; cdr3_aa: CASSAGGTEAFF
j_call: TRBJ1-4; v_call: TRBV11-1; cdr3_aa: CASRTGTRENEKLFF
j_call: TRBJ1-1; v_call: TRBV6-9; cdr3_aa: CARAGAGSEAFF
j_call: TRBJ1-5; v_call: TRBV13; cdr3_aa: CASSSRGQPQHF
j_call: TRBJ1-2; v_call: TRBV7-3; cdr3_aa: CASSSTPGQGIPTF
j_call: TRBJ2-1; v_call: TRBV19; cdr3_aa: CASRGQGARNEQFF
j_call: TRBJ1-2; v_call: TRBV6-1; cdr3_aa: CASGLGQHYTF
j_call: TRBJ1-4; v_call: TRBV18; cdr3_aa: CASSPSDRTNGKLFF
j_call: TRBJ1-5; v_call: TRBV10-1; cdr3_aa: CASSESPGPQHF
j_call: TRBJ2-5; v_call: TRBV7-2; cdr3_aa: CASSLSRGIQETQYF
j_call: TRBJ2-5; v_call: TRBV18; cdr3_aa: CASSPISRSQETQYF
j_call: TRBJ2-7; v_call: TRBV5-1; cdr3_aa: CASSLGAETYEQYF
j_call: TRBJ2-5; v_call: TRBV5-1; cdr3_aa: CASSLVGGIQETQYF
j_call: TRBJ2-7; v_call: TRBV18; cdr3_aa: CASFGRTSGLYEQYF
j_call: TRBJ2-2; v_call: TRBV9; cdr3_aa: CASSLRLAGAEELFF
j_call: TRBJ2-2; v_call: TRBV7-2; cdr3_aa: CASSPRAGGNTGELFF
j_call: TRBJ1-5; v_call: TRBV19; cdr3_aa: CASSIGPNQPQHF
j_call: TRBJ2-5; v_call: TRBV7-7; cdr3_aa: CASKGAGKETQYF
j_call: TRBJ2-1; v_call: TRBV5-6; cdr3_aa: CASFRLAGSYNEQFF
j_call: TRBJ2-1; v_call: TRBV2; cdr3_aa: CASSDNSYGDYSYNEQFF
j_call: TRBJ2-3; v_call: TRBV29-1; cdr3_aa: CSVEGARDRRTDTQYF
j_call: TRBJ1-1; v_call: TRBV9; cdr3_aa: CASSPFGQGNTEAFF
j_call: TRBJ1-1; v_call: TRBV9; cdr3_aa: CASSVVTGNTEAFF
j_call: TRBJ1-2; v_call: TRBV2; cdr3_aa: CASSMMTGEYGYTF
j_call: TRBJ1-2; v_call: TRBV6-5; cdr3_aa: CASRTGTSYNYGYTF
j_call: TRBJ1-2; v_call: TRBV5-1; cdr3_aa: CASSSGTGDPGGYTF
j_call: TRBJ1-2; v_call: TRBV27; cdr3_aa: CASSKGDRGRNGYTF
j_call: TRBJ1-2; v_call: TRBV5-1; cdr3_aa: CASSLAGTQGFRGYTF
j_call: TRBJ1-1; v_call: TRBV29-1; cdr3_aa: CSVEGRQSTEAFF
j_call: TRBJ1-5; v_call: TRBV30; cdr3_aa: CAWSSGRGPYSNQPQHF
j_call: TRBJ2-7; v_call: TRBV7-9; cdr3_aa: CASSPGHPFDEQYF